Listed below are T cell receptor beta chains from one sample, sequenced in a study of cytomegalovirus exposure and HLA in healthy donors. Some clones are missing from TCRdb's copy, which holds only in-frame ones; the method was immunoSEQ multiplex PCR. This table has some 140,000 clones, 70% to 85% appearing once. Sequenced material: PBMCs. These receptors originate from a man aged 25-40 years in good health and CMV-seronegative. Each CDR3 is given with its conserved first and last residue. A D gene is named only where the DNA matches it firmly. Clone size appears in some rows only: once, few, many, or a class for an expanded clone.

clone_size d_call j_call v_call cdr3_aa cdr3_nt
few - TRBJ1-5 TRBV21-1 CASGLLGTGVLRVQPQHF TGTGCCAGCGGTCTTCTGGGGACAGGGGTCCTCCGCGTTCAGCCCCAGCATTTT
- - TRBJ1-2 TRBV6-6 CASLSLSQPLYGYTF TGTGCCAGCCTATCTCTCTCACAGCCTTTATATGGCTACACCTTC
- - TRBJ1-2 TRBV21-1 CAGTGPEGYTF TGTGCCGGGACAGGGCCTGAAGGCTACACCTTC
- - TRBJ2-1 TRBV7-3 CASSPSAGDEQFF TGTGCCAGCAGCCCGTCGGCAGGGGATGAGCAGTTCTTC
- - TRBJ2-1 TRBV6-6 CASSPNDRSEQFF TGTGCCAGCAGCCCTAACGACAGGTCGGAGCAGTTCTTC
- - TRBJ1-1 TRBV10-1 CASTVRSGLEAFF TGCGCCAGCACGGTTCGATCAGGCCTAGAAGCTTTCTTT
- TRBD1 TRBJ2-7 TRBV5-5 CASSLAVGTGRNEQYF TGTGCCAGCAGCTTGGCCGTAGGGACAGGGAGAAACGAGCAGTACTTC
- - TRBJ2-7 TRBV5-4 CASSPRGGASSYEQYF TGTGCCAGCAGCCCTCGGGGCGGGGCCAGCTCCTACGAGCAGTACTTC
- TRBD1 TRBJ1-1 TRBV5-1 CASSFTGTGVNTEAFF TGCGCCAGCAGCTTTACCGGGACAGGGGTGAACACTGAAGCTTTCTTT
- - TRBJ2-2 TRBV5-4 CASSLELNTGELFF TGTGCCAGCAGCTTGGAGCTGAACACCGGGGAGCTGTTTTTT
- - TRBJ1-5 TRBV1 CTSTQRGYSNQPQHF TGCACCAGCACCCAACGAGGGTATAGCAATCAGCCCCAGCATTTT
few TRBD1 TRBJ1-6 TRBV7-9 CASSYGQGSISPLHF TGTGCCAGCAGCTACGGACAGGGGAGCATTTCACCCCTCCACTTT
few - TRBJ1-4 TRBV28 CASSPGPTNEKLFF TGTGCCAGCAGCCCAGGGCCAACTAATGAAAAACTGTTTTTT
- TRBD1 TRBJ1-6 TRBV6-1 CASRGDRGWNSPLHF TGTGCCAGCAGGGGGGACAGGGGATGGAATTCACCCCTCCACTTT
- - TRBJ2-3 TRBV15 CATSQSRGTDTQYF TGTGCCACCTCCCAATCGCGGGGCACAGATACGCAGTATTTT
- TRBD2 TRBJ2-3 TRBV11-1 CASSLARGGNTDTQYF TGTGCCAGCAGCTTAGCTCGGGGGGGTAACACAGATACGCAGTATTTT
- TRBD1 TRBJ2-5 TRBV6-4 CASSVIRGETQYF TGTGCCAGCAGTGTCATCAGGGGGGAGACCCAGTACTTC
- TRBD2 TRBJ2-3 TRBV29-1 CSVEGLTSGSTDTQYF TGCAGCGTTGAAGGGTTGACTAGCGGAAGCACAGATACGCAGTATTTT
- TRBD1 TRBJ2-6 TRBV18 CASSPSGGIGANVLTF TGTGCCAGCTCACCGTCAGGGGGTATCGGGGCCAACGTCCTGACTTTC
- - TRBJ1-1 TRBV14 CASSSSMNTEAFF TGTGCCAGCAGTTCATCCATGAACACTGAAGCTTTCTTT
- - TRBJ1-1 TRBV29-1 CSAEGTGTKNTEAFF TGCAGCGCCGAGGGAACAGGGACTAAGAACACTGAAGCTTTCTTT
few TRBD1 TRBJ1-2 TRBV5-4 CASRYGTGYGYTF TGTGCCAGCAGGTACGGGACAGGGTATGGCTACACCTTC
- - TRBJ1-1 TRBV28 CASSPPGGNTEAFF TGTGCCAGCAGTCCCCCGGGGGGGAACACTGAAGCTTTCTTT
- TRBD2 TRBJ2-3 TRBV6-1 CANSGLAGGQGADTQYF TGTGCCAACAGTGGCCTAGCGGGGGGGCAAGGGGCAGATACGCAGTATTTT
- - TRBJ2-3 TRBV5-1 CASKGMMSETDTQYF TGCGCCAGCAAGGGGATGATGTCAGAGACAGATACGCAGTATTTT
- - TRBJ1-2 TRBV28 CASSLLGRANYGYPF TGTGCCAGCAGTTTATTGGGGAGAGCTAACTATGGCTACCCCTTC
- - TRBJ1-2 TRBV6-5 CASSTPERGWDGYTF TGTGCCAGCAGTACCCCTGAGAGGGGGTGGGATGGCTACACCTTC
- - TRBJ1-5 TRBV19 CASGGRENQPQHF TGTGCCAGTGGAGGACGGGAAAATCAGCCCCAGCATTTT
few - TRBJ1-6 TRBV19 CASSQRGFYNSPLNF TGTGCCAGTAGTCAACGGGGGTTCTATAATTCACCCCTCAACTTT
- - TRBJ2-6 TRBV7-3 CASSSRSGANVLTF TGTGCCAGCAGCTCCCGCTCTGGGGCCAACGTCCTGACTTTC
- - TRBJ1-5 TRBV5-1 CASSPDSPNQPQHF TGCGCCAGCAGCCCGGACAGCCCAAATCAGCCCCAGCATTTT
- - TRBJ1-4 TRBV20-1 CSAETEEKLFF TGCAGTGCCGAGACGGAGGAAAAACTGTTTTTT
- - TRBJ1-5 TRBV6-6 CASSPDGGSGQPQHF TGTGCCAGCAGTCCTGACGGCGGGTCCGGTCAGCCCCAGCATTTT
few - TRBJ2-7 TRBV4-1 CASSQGPDEQYF TGCGCCAGCAGCCAAGGGCCCGACGAGCAGTACTTC
- - TRBJ2-2 TRBV10-3 CAISELGVLNTGELFF TGTGCCATCAGTGAGTTAGGAGTCCTTAACACCGGGGAGCTGTTTTTT
- - TRBJ1-6 TRBV5-1 CASSFEVNNSPLHF TGCGCCAGCAGCTTCGAGGTTAATAATTCACCCCTCCACTTT
- - TRBJ1-3 TRBV10-3 CATLQGSGNTIYF TGTGCCACGCTTCAGGGGTCTGGAAACACCATATATTTT
- TRBD2 TRBJ2-1 TRBV4-3 CASSQDRFAGGVEQFF TGCGCCAGCAGCCAAGATAGGTTTGCGGGGGGCGTTGAGCAGTTCTTC
- TRBD1 TRBJ1-5 TRBV27 CASSFSYPGTDNQPQHF TGTGCCAGCAGTTTTTCCTATCCTGGGACAGATAATCAGCCCCAGCATTTT
- TRBD1 TRBJ2-3 TRBV7-6 CASSVGQGGVDTQYF TGTGCCAGCAGCGTGGGACAGGGAGGTGTAGATACGCAGTATTTT
- - TRBJ2-5 TRBV30 CAWSVTGLETQYF TGTGCCTGGAGTGTAACAGGGTTAGAGACCCAGTACTTC
few - TRBJ1-1 TRBV28 CASSRSEAFF TGTGCCAGCAGCCGGAGTGAAGCTTTCTTT